The 24 T cell receptor beta chains given below trace back to one sample, sequenced in a study of cytomegalovirus exposure and HLA in healthy donors. Profiled with immunoSEQ multiplex PCR; TCRdb holds only in-frame clones, not every one. The sample has some 310,000 clones, roughly 87% seen once. Sequencing was carried out using PBMCs. Receptors were obtained from a man aged 25 to 45 in good health and CMV-seronegative.

This clone was seen once. The gene calls are TRBV2 and TRBJ1-1, with a tentative D call TRBD1 (6 bases). Deletions cut 6 bases from V and 4 bases from J, with 18 bases between. The germline V gene encodes CDR1 SNHLY and CDR2 FYNNEI. This CDR3 is built from 15 residues. The chain's CDR3 is CASSVISGVVTEAFF. CDR3 nucleotide sequence: TGTGCCAGCAGCGTGATCTCAGGGGTAGTCACTGAAGCTTTCTTT.

DNA for the CDR3: TGCGCCAGCAGCTTGACTAGCGGGGTTGGCACCGGGGAGCTGTTTTTT. Protein product: CASSLTSGVGTGELFF. This rearrangement joins TRBV5-1 to TRBJ2-2; 10 bases match TRBD2. The ends lost 1 base at V and 4 bases at J; junction bases unmatched: 4. This CDR3 spans 16 amino acids. The germline gives CDR1 SGHRS, CDR2 YFSETQ.

This chain connects TRBV19 to TRBJ1-1, with 8 bases matching TRBD1. With 6 bases clipped from V and 3 bases from J, the junction kept 9 bases outside the gene matches. This CDR3 has 15 amino acids. The V gene's germline CDR1 is LNHDA and CDR2 SQIVND (reference sequence). The CDR3, as DNA: TGTGCCAGTAGGACATTCAGGGGGCCGGACACTGAAGCTTTCTTT. Residues: CASRTFRGPDTEAFF.

J is TRBJ2-7 and V is TRBV13; D gene ambiguous. From germline, CDR1 is PRHDT and CDR2 FYEKMQ (reference sequence). The CDR3 is 14 amino acids. The V end lost 3 bases, the J end lost 3 bases, and 12 bases lay between the germline ends. CDR3 sequence reads: CASSLGERIYEQYF. DNA of the CDR3: TGTGCCAGCAGCTTGGGTGAGCGAATCTACGAGCAGTACTTC.

The chain joins TRBV2 to TRBJ1-1, with TRBD1 matching over 10 bases. This CDR3 spans 18 amino acids. V lost 8 bases and J lost 4; bases outside the gene matches: 19. The V gene's germline CDR1 is SNHLY and CDR2 FYNNEI. For the CDR3, the DNA is TGTGCCAGCGCGAAAAGCCCACGGACAGGGGGTTACGGCACTGAAGCTTTCTTT. The encoded protein is CASAKSPRTGGYGTEAFF.

This clone was observed a few times. The chain is built from TRBV14 and TRBJ1-1; no reliable D call. Trimming stripped 3 bases from V and 0 bases from J, with 8 bases between. The CDR3 loop spans 14 amino acids. CDR1 is SGHDN, CDR2 FVKESK, per germline. The CDR3 reads CASSHAGMNTEAFF. CDR3 DNA sequence: TGTGCCAGCAGCCACGCCGGGATGAACACTGAAGCTTTCTTT.

The chain joins TRBV29-1 to TRBJ2-1; D ambiguous. CDR1 is SQVTM, CDR2 ANQGSEA, per germline. CDR3 length equals 14 residues. The V end was cut by 7 bases, the J end by 4 bases, with 17 bases between. CDR3 coding DNA: TGCAGCGGGAAGTTAACAGCTTCATACAATGAGCAGTTCTTC. Translated: CSGKLTASYNEQFF.

Here the CDR3 reads CASSPRLGGLEKLFF. CDR3 in DNA: TGTGCCAGCAGCCCCCGGCTGGGAGGGTTGGAAAAACTGTTTTTT. The V and J genes are TRBV4-2 and TRBJ1-4; D is undetermined. Trimming cost V 4 bases and J 8 bases, with 17 bases left between them. The CDR3 is made up of 15 amino acids. The germline V gene has CDR1 LGHNA and CDR2 YNFKEQ.

The chain joins TRBV10-3 to TRBJ1-1, with D unclear. CDR1 is ENHRY and CDR2 is SYGVKD in the germline V gene. The CDR3 extends over 14 amino acids. V was cut by 5 bases and J by 10 bases, with 20 bases left in between. The CDR3 here is CAISNSGGQLVAFF. The CDR3 DNA is TGTGCCATCAGTAACAGCGGAGGGCAGTTAGTAGCTTTCTTT.

The CDR3: CASSPPGQTYEQYF. CDR3 DNA sequence: TGTGCCAGCAGCCCACCGGGACAGACTTACGAGCAGTACTTC. The chain has TRBV27 and TRBJ2-7, with 7 bases that match TRBD1. In germline, CDR1 is MNHEY, CDR2 SMNVEV (reference sequence). The V and J ends lost 6 bases and 4 bases, in that order; junction bases with no gene match: 9. The CDR3 consists of 14 residues.

This rearrangement joins TRBV5-4 to TRBJ2-3; 11 bases align to TRBD1. Looked up from germline, CDR1 is SGHNT and CDR2 is YYREEE (reference sequence). The CDR3 is 17 residues long. J lost 0 bases, V lost 5 bases, and 8 bases had no gene match. The CDR3 region is CASSDFGQGASTDTQYF. CDR3 nucleotide sequence: TGTGCCAGCAGTGACTTCGGACAGGGGGCCAGCACAGATACGCAGTATTTT.

The CDR3, as DNA: TGCAGCGTTGAAGATGAGGGGAGGGCTAACTATGGCTACACCTTC. It is translated as CSVEDEGRANYGYTF. The gene calls are TRBV29-1 and TRBJ1-2, with a tentative D call TRBD1 (5 bases). This CDR3 has 15 amino acids. Trimming shortened V by 0 bases and J by 0 bases, and 11 bases separated the two germline ends. The germline CDR1 and CDR2 sequences are SQVTM and ANQGSEA.

The chain combines TRBV6-5 with TRBJ2-2; 9 bases line up with TRBD1. The germline V gene has CDR1 MNHEY and CDR2 SVGAGI. Germline trimming cut 3 bases from V and 6 bases from J; bases unmatched to any gene: 5. The CDR3 contains 15 residues. The DNA of the CDR3 is TGTGCCAGCAGTTATGGGACAGGGAATGCCGGGGAGCTGTTTTTT. This translates into CASSYGTGNAGELFF.

This chain links TRBV18 with TRBJ2-5, with D maybe TRBD1 (5 bases). The length of the CDR3 is 14 residues. Trimming left V 1 base short and J 5 bases short, with 11 bases between. Per the germline V gene, CDR1 is KGHSH and CDR2 is LQKENI. CDR3 in amino acids: CASSPLPGPETQYF. In nucleotides, the CDR3 is TGTGCCAGCTCACCACTGCCAGGGCCGGAGACCCAGTACTTC. Full variable domain (rest looked up from reference TRBV18 and TRBJ2-5): NAGVMQNPRHLVRRRGQEARLRCSPMKGHSHVYWYRQLPEEGLKFMVYLQKENIIDESGMPKERFSAEFPKEGPSILRIQQVVRGDSAAYFCASSPLPGPETQYFGPGTRLLVL.

In DNA form, the CDR3 reads TGTGCCGGGGGGACAGGGGGTCTTAACTATGGCTACACCTTC. Translated: CAGGTGGLNYGYTF. The chain employs TRBV2 and TRBJ1-2; 11 positions match TRBD1. The V gene end was trimmed by 11 bases and the J gene end by 1 base; junction bases not matched to a gene: 6. There are 14 residues in the CDR3. The V gene's germline CDR1 is SNHLY and CDR2 FYNNEI.

The chain employs TRBV11-2 and TRBJ2-3; the D gene is possibly TRBD2 (6 bases). Germline lookup yields CDR1 SGHAT and CDR2 FQNNGV. This CDR3 region has 18 residues. The V gene lost 5 bases and the J gene lost 1 base, with 22 bases spanning the gap. The CDR3 DNA follows: TGTGCCAGCAGCCTTGGAAAAGGACTATATTCCGGCACAGATACGCAGTATTTT. This codes for CASSLGKGLYSGTDTQYF.

The V and J genes are TRBV5-1 and TRBJ1-2, with a possible D match to TRBD1 (5 bases). Germline CDR1 and CDR2: SGHRS and YFSETQ. With 2 bases removed from V and 4 bases from J, the gap between germline ends came to 12 bases. This CDR3 has 14 amino acids. Here the CDR3 reads CASSLKSRGYGYTF. The CDR3 DNA reads as TGCGCCAGCAGCTTAAAGTCTAGGGGCTATGGCTACACCTTC.

The chain has TRBV5-1 and TRBJ1-1; D might be TRBD1 (6 bases). This CDR3 contains 14 residues. The germline gives CDR1 SGHRS, CDR2 YFSETQ. The germline V and J ends were trimmed by 4 bases and 0 bases, with 10 bases remaining between them. As DNA, the CDR3 is TGCGCCAGCAGCGAAAGGGACATGAACACTGAAGCTTTCTTT. The encoded protein is CASSERDMNTEAFF.

The chain employs TRBV27 and TRBJ2-2; D might be TRBD2 (6 bases). Germline V lookup: CDR1 MNHEY, CDR2 SMNVEV (reference sequence). Trimming shortened V by 3 bases and J by 4 bases, and 12 bases separated the two germline ends. CDR3 size: 15 residues. CDR3 nucleotides: TGTGCCAGCAGTTTTCCTAGCGACGGCACCGGGGAGCTGTTTTTT. Protein product: CASSFPSDGTGELFF.

The J gene is TRBJ1-6, the V gene TRBV19; the D gene is possibly TRBD1 (6 bases). Between the trimmed V and J ends, which lost 3 bases and 5 bases, there was a span of 14 bases. The germline gives CDR1 LNHDA, CDR2 SQIVND (reference sequence). CDR3 length: 16 residues. The CDR3 sequence: CASSIVWAGDNSPLHF. The CDR3, as DNA: TGTGCCAGTAGTATTGTTTGGGCAGGGGATAATTCACCCCTCCACTTT.

The V gene is TRBV7-9, the J gene TRBJ2-1; 11 positions agree with TRBD2. The germline V gene has CDR1 SEHNR and CDR2 FQNEAQ (reference sequence). V shed 5 bases and J 3 bases; nucleotides not matched to a gene: 9. There are 17 residues in the CDR3. The CDR3 DNA is TGTGCCAGCAGCCCGAGGGCTAGCGGGGGGTACTACAATGAGCAGTTCTTC. Translation: CASSPRASGGYYNEQFF.

The V call is TRBV7-9, the J call TRBJ2-7, with 9 bases lining up with TRBD1. With 1 base clipped from V and 6 bases from J, the junction kept 4 bases outside the gene matches. This CDR3 region has 14 residues. CDR1 SEHNR and CDR2 FQNEAQ come from the germline V gene (reference sequence). The CDR3 protein is CASSLEGQGAEQYF. CDR3 sequence (DNA): TGTGCCAGCAGCTTAGAGGGACAGGGCGCCGAGCAGTACTTC.

This rearrangement joins TRBV15 to TRBJ1-2, with TRBD1 matching 8 bases. There are 14 residues in the CDR3. Per the germline V gene, CDR1 is LNHNV and CDR2 is YYDKDF (reference sequence). J lost 6 bases, V lost 4 bases, and 7 bases had no gene match. The CDR3 coding sequence is TGTGCCACCAGCATAACCCAGGGGGCCCATGGCTACACCTTC. As protein: CATSITQGAHGYTF.

This chain links TRBV19 with TRBJ1-6, with D hard to call. This CDR3 contains 15 residues. Germline values: CDR1 LNHDA, CDR2 SQIVND (reference sequence). V was cut by 4 bases and J by 6 bases, with 13 bases left in between. DNA of the CDR3: TGTGCCAGTAGTACCCCCGGTATCGGTAATTCACCCCTCCACTTT. Translating it yields CASSTPGIGNSPLHF.